This passage covers 28 T cell receptor beta chains from one sample sequenced in a study of blood T cell repertoires in COVID-19 (dated by TCRdb to 2018 to 2021). To prepare the library, the immunoSEQ multiplex PCR assay was applied. TCRdb obtained this table from immuneACCESS and retained in-frame rearrangements with V and J assigned. These tables miss some clones; where compared with another copy, unresolved V genes account for less than half of the shortfall, and the remainder is unexplained. The sample records more than 55,000 clones, 70% to 80% of which are singletons. The top ten clones comprise less than 25% of the sample. Sample: peripheral blood. These receptors were obtained from a man at least 80 years old with active or convalescent COVID-19.

J is TRBJ2-3 and V is TRBV20-1, with TRBD2 matching over 13 bases. After removal of 3 bases from V and 5 bases from J, the junction contained 5 bases not matched to a gene. Germline V gene sequence: CDR1 DFQATT, CDR2 SNEGSKA (reference sequence). CDR3 length: 15 residues. Here the CDR3 reads CSASTTSGGLDTQYF. DNA for the CDR3: TGCAGTGCTAGTACGACTAGCGGGGGGCTAGATACGCAGTATTTT.

This clone has a single count. The rearrangement joins TRBV7-9 to TRBJ2-5; tentatively, D is TRBD2 (5 bases). The CDR3 is made up of 14 amino acids. V was cut by 4 bases and J by 4 bases, with 13 bases left in between. Germline CDR1 and CDR2: SEHNR and FQNEAQ (reference sequence). The CDR3: CASSSDWSPETQYF. The CDR3 nucleotides read TGTGCCAGCAGCTCGGACTGGTCCCCAGAGACCCAGTACTTC. The full variable domain, its missing parts supplied by reference TRBV7-9 and TRBJ2-5, is DTGVSQNPRHKITKRGQNVTFRCDPISEHNRLYWYRQTLGQGPEFLTYFQNEAQLEKSRLLSDRFSAERPKGSFSTLEIQRTEQGDSAMYLCASSSDWSPETQYFGPGTRLLVL.

The CDR3 coding sequence is TGTGCCAGCAGCGTCCGGGAGGGCTACGAGCAGTACTTC. It codes for CASSVREGYEQYF. This chain uses TRBV11-3 with TRBJ2-7, with TRBD2 matching over 8 bases. J gave up 3 bases and V 5 bases, and 3 bases lay outside the gene matches. The CDR3 is made up of 13 amino acids. Germline V gives CDR1 SGHNT, CDR2 YENEEA.

This clone was recorded only once. The chain uses TRBV6-6 and TRBJ2-1; 7 bases are shared with TRBD2. Germline CDR1 MNHNY, CDR2 SVGAGI (reference sequence). The trim removed 2 bases at V and 9 bases at J, leaving 13 bases unmatched. The CDR3 length is 16 residues. CDR3 nucleotide sequence: TGTGCCAGCAGTTACGAGGAGGGAGGGTACGGTGGTGAGCAGTTCTTC. Amino acids: CASSYEEGGYGGEQFF.

The chain has TRBV30 and TRBJ2-3; 8 bases match TRBD2. The V gene's germline CDR1 is GTSNPN and CDR2 SVGIG (reference sequence). Trimming removed 5 bases from V and 0 bases from J; junction bases left unmatched: 22. The CDR3 runs 20 residues. The CDR3 here is CAWGGVKSGSYLFSTDTQYF. The CDR3 DNA is TGTGCCTGGGGGGGGGTCAAGAGCGGGAGCTACTTATTTAGCACAGATACGCAGTATTTT.

This rearrangement joins TRBV11-2 to TRBJ2-3; D perhaps matches TRBD2 (5 bases). The CDR3 extends over 14 amino acids. Germline CDR1 SGHAT, CDR2 FQNNGV. Between the trimmed V and J ends, which lost 2 bases and 4 bases, there was a span of 10 bases. The CDR3 loop reads CASSLQPGADTQYF. CDR3 DNA sequence: TGTGCCAGCAGCTTACAGCCCGGGGCAGATACGCAGTATTTT. Looking up the rest from reference TRBV11-2 and TRBJ2-3 gives the full variable domain: EAGVAQSPRYKIIEKRQSVAFWCNPISGHATLYWYQQILGQGPKLLIQFQNNGVVDDSQLPKDRFSAERLKGVDSTLKIQPAKLEDSAVYLCASSLQPGADTQYFGPGTRLTVL.

The chain employs TRBV2 and TRBJ2-5; 9 nucleotides match TRBD1. This CDR3 region has 16 residues. Looked up from germline, CDR1 is SNHLY and CDR2 is FYNNEI. V was clipped by 2 bases and J by 0 bases; unmatched bases: 4. DNA of the CDR3: TGTGCCAGCAGTGAAATGGGGACAGGGTACCAAGAGACCCAGTACTTC. It specifies CASSEMGTGYQETQYF.

This chain connects TRBV3-1 (or the pseudogene TRBV3-2) to TRBJ1-2, with D unclear. Trimming took off 7 bases at V and 8 bases at J, with 17 bases between the two ends. This CDR3 has 13 residues. In germline, CDR1 is LGHDT, CDR2 YNNKEL (reference sequence). CDR3 DNA sequence: TGTGCCAGCATGAAAGCGTCCTCGGGGGGCTACACCTTC. It translates to CASMKASSGGYTF.

This clone was seen more than once but under ten times. J is TRBJ2-7 and V is TRBV2; perhaps TRBD2 as D (6 bases). The CDR3 extends over 13 amino acids. Trimming cost V 7 bases and J 6 bases, with 16 bases left between them. Per germline, CDR1 SNHLY and CDR2 FYNNEI. As DNA, the CDR3 is TGTGCCAGCACTAGTCTTGGGGGGATCGAGCAGTACTTC. Translating it yields CASTSLGGIEQYF.

The chain has TRBV11-2 and TRBJ2-3, with D unclear. Trimming shortened V by 0 bases and J by 0 bases, and 10 bases separated the two germline ends. The V gene's germline CDR1 is SGHAT and CDR2 FQNNGV. The CDR3 has 16 residues. The CDR3 reads CASSLEGSFSTDTQYF. The CDR3 coding sequence is TGTGCCAGCAGCTTAGAGGGCAGCTTTAGCACAGATACGCAGTATTTT.

The chain uses TRBV5-1 and TRBJ1-3; maybe TRBD1 (6 bases). Germline V lookup: CDR1 SGHRS, CDR2 YFSETQ. V lost 5 bases and J lost 0, with 9 bases in between. CDR3 length: 14 residues. CDR3 nucleotide sequence: TGCGCCAGCAGAACAGGGAGCTCTGGAAACACCATATATTTT. Its translation is CASRTGSSGNTIYF.

Only a few counts were recorded for this clone. J is TRBJ1-6 and V is TRBV21-1; TRBD1, as called in the table, went unchecked against the DNA. TRBV21-1 is assigned pseudogene status. The CDR3 is made up of 15 amino acids. CDR3 amino acids: CASVHRDTNHSPLHF. CDR3 DNA: TGTGCCAGCGTCCACCGGGACACCAATCATTCACCCCTCCACTTT.

V gene TRBV3-1 (or the pseudogene TRBV3-2) combines with J gene TRBJ1-2; D call uncertain. The germline CDR1 and CDR2 sequences are LGHDT and YNNKEL (reference sequence). Trimming stripped 1 base from V and 8 bases from J, with 14 bases between. The length of the CDR3 is 14 residues. The DNA for the CDR3 is TGTGCCAGCAGCCAAGCACCCCCGCGGGGAGGCTACACCTTC. As protein: CASSQAPPRGGYTF.

The gene calls are TRBV5-1 and TRBJ2-1; D not resolved. The CDR3 sequence is 13 residues long. In germline, CDR1 is SGHRS, CDR2 YFSETQ. The ends were cut back, 0 bases at V and 6 bases at J, with 7 bases in the middle. The CDR3: CASSLELGNEQFF. The CDR3 DNA reads as TGCGCCAGCAGCTTGGAGCTAGGCAATGAGCAGTTCTTC.

This clone has more than one count but fewer than ten. As DNA, the CDR3 is TGTGCCAGCAGCCGTACAGGGGGCGTCGGCTACACCTTC. Translated, it gives CASSRTGGVGYTF. V and J are TRBV3-1 (or the pseudogene TRBV3-2) and TRBJ1-2, with 9 bases identical to TRBD1. Germline loops: CDR1 LGHDT, CDR2 YNNKEL (reference sequence). The CDR3 length is 13 residues. With V trimmed by 4 bases and J by 8 bases, 5 bases remained unmatched.

The chain joins TRBV29-1 to TRBJ1-2, with D unresolved. The CDR3 extends over 14 amino acids. Trimming removed 0 bases at V and 6 bases at J, with 14 bases between. Germline CDR1 reads SQVTM; CDR2 reads ANQGSEA. Here the CDR3 DNA reads TGCAGCGTTGAAGATCAACGACTAACAGATGGCTACACCTTC. This gives the protein CSVEDQRLTDGYTF.

This clone was counted only a few times. CDR3 DNA: TGTGCCAGCAGTGGACAGGGGTTCACCGGGGAGCTGTTTTTT. The encoded protein is CASSGQGFTGELFF. The rearrangement joins TRBV2 to TRBJ2-2; 8 nucleotides align to TRBD1. Trimming took 4 bases from V and 4 from J; bases not matched to a gene: 2. Germline CDR1 is SNHLY and CDR2 is FYNNEI. This CDR3 region has 14 residues.

The gene calls are TRBV6-5 and TRBJ1-2; 7 nucleotides line up with TRBD1. This CDR3 is 14 amino acids long. Looked up from germline, CDR1 is MNHEY and CDR2 is SVGAGI. V lost 6 bases, J lost 2 bases, and 6 bases stayed unmatched. The CDR3 loop is CASRDRDSNYGYTF. The CDR3 region has the DNA TGTGCCAGCAGGGACCGGGACAGCAACTATGGCTACACCTTC.

The chain uses TRBV4-1 and TRBJ2-2; TRBD1 matches 8 bases. The J segment lost 5 bases and the V segment lost 2 bases, leaving 10 bases of the junction unmatched. The germline gives CDR1 MGHRA, CDR2 YSYEKL. The CDR3 consists of 17 residues. The CDR3 loop reads CASSQPRTGRGTGELFF. The DNA of the CDR3 is TGCGCCAGCAGCCAACCTAGGACAGGGCGGGGAACCGGGGAGCTGTTTTTT.

This rearrangement joins TRBV19 to TRBJ1-5, with D perhaps TRBD1 (6 bases). Trimming stripped 6 bases from V and 7 bases from J, with 13 bases between. The CDR3 runs 13 residues. The V gene's germline CDR1 is LNHDA and CDR2 SQIVND (reference sequence). CDR3 nucleotides: TGTGCCAGTAGACTTAGGGGGGGCCAGCCCCAGCATTTT. Translated: CASRLRGGQPQHF.

Sample share makes this clone large. Other DNA sequences in this sample translate to the same CDR3. The chain joins TRBV29-1 to TRBJ2-7; 10 bases map to TRBD2. The germline V gene has CDR1 SQVTM and CDR2 ANQGSEA. The CDR3 loop spans 14 amino acids. V lost 4 bases, J lost 3 bases, and 6 bases stayed unmatched. CDR3 amino acids: CSVGTGLASYEQYF. The CDR3 DNA reads TGCAGCGTTGGTACGGGACTAGCGAGCTACGAGCAGTACTTC.

The V call is TRBV24-1, the J call TRBJ1-1; D gene unclear. Germline V CDR1 and CDR2: KGHDR, SFDVKD. V was trimmed by 3 bases and J by 7 bases, leaving 8 bases between them. CDR3 size: 12 residues. CDR3 in amino acids: CATSDRFSEAFF. The DNA of the CDR3 is TGTGCCACCAGTGATCGTTTTAGTGAAGCTTTCTTT.

This chain links TRBV19 with TRBJ1-3; no clear D gene. The CDR3 is made up of 14 amino acids. Germline values: CDR1 LNHDA, CDR2 SQIVND (reference sequence). Trimming shortened V by 4 bases and J by 0 bases, and 7 bases separated the two germline ends. CDR3 coding DNA: TGTGCCAGTAGTAAAGACAACTCTGGAAACACCATATATTTT. As protein: CASSKDNSGNTIYF.

J is TRBJ1-1 and V is TRBV4-2, with D possibly TRBD1 on 5 matching bases. V was shortened by 6 bases and J by 6 bases, with 17 bases between the two germline ends. The CDR3 covers 14 residues. Germline loops: CDR1 LGHNA, CDR2 YNFKEQ. CDR3 sequence reads: CASRGDTGGAEAFF. The CDR3 nucleotides are TGTGCCAGCAGAGGGGATACGGGTGGCGCTGAAGCTTTCTTT.

The V gene is TRBV27, the J gene TRBJ2-7, with D possibly being TRBD2 (5 bases). CDR1 is MNHEY and CDR2 is SMNVEV in the germline V gene (reference sequence). The ends were cut back, 6 bases at V and 6 bases at J, with 18 bases in the middle. The CDR3 is 14 amino acids. CDR3 nucleotides: TGTGCCAGCAGCCCTCGGTTCGGGCTAGCCGAGCAGTACTTC. This sequence encodes CASSPRFGLAEQYF.

This clone was picked up a small number of times. The chain combines TRBV2 with TRBJ1-3; 10 bases are shared with TRBD1. The ends lost 8 bases at V and 2 bases at J; junction bases unmatched: 15. Germline V gene sequence: CDR1 SNHLY, CDR2 FYNNEI. The CDR3 length is 18 residues. The CDR3 DNA follows: TGTGCCAGCTCTAACCCGACAGGGGGCGCGGTGACTGGAAACACCATATATTTT. Encoded protein: CASSNPTGGAVTGNTIYF.

V and J are TRBV20-1 and TRBJ2-1, with 7 bases identical to TRBD2. CDR1 and CDR2 from the germline V gene are DFQATT and SNEGSKA (reference sequence). V lost 3 bases and J lost 6; bases outside the gene matches: 8. The CDR3 runs 14 residues. The CDR3 DNA is TGCAGTGCTAGTGGTGGCGGGGGACGCAATGAGCAGTTCTTC. This codes for CSASGGGGRNEQFF.

The sample holds one count of this clone. The chain employs TRBV4-1 and TRBJ2-7; 7 bases are shared with TRBD1. This CDR3 spans 14 amino acids. Germline values: CDR1 MGHRA, CDR2 YSYEKL. Trimming took 2 bases from V and 4 from J; bases not matched to a gene: 5. The CDR3 here is CASSQQGQLYEQYF. CDR3 in DNA: TGCGCCAGCAGCCAACAGGGACAGTTGTACGAGCAGTACTTC.